In this sample, the clone carrying this T cell receptor (beta chain) turned up once. Its antigen is unidentified. The data belong to a study of CD8+ T cells in alopecia areata. Study context: A regimen of oral tofacitinib, 5 to 10 mg twice daily, was given to treated patients. Findings of the study overall: Lesional scalp exceeded normal scalp in clonality, especially in alopecia totalis/universalis. Possibly as an HLA-related effect, TCR sharing across patients appeared less clear than in mice.

The V and J ends lost 4 bases and 1 base respectively, with 15 bases between them. From germline, CDR1 is SGDLS and CDR2 YYNGEE. This CDR3 spans 15 amino acids. As to treatment: oral pan-JAK inhibitor, 5-10 mg twice daily. Extracted RNA was reverse transcribed into cDNA, the sequencing template. Libraries were prepared by immunoSEQ multiplex PCR; TCRdb keeps only in-frame clonotypes and omits some of them. The repertoire holds about 160,000 clones, with 55% to 75% as singletons. This TCR came from a human donor with alopecia areata. Source: CD4+ T cells sorted from blood, taken at week 24, from a patient treated with tofacitinib. The chain combines TRBV9 with TRBJ2-7; maybe TRBD2 (5 bases). CDR3 in amino acids: CASSPQLRGSYEQYF. The CDR3 DNA follows: TGTGCCAGCAGCCCCCAGCTTCGCGGGTCCTACGAGCAGTACTTC. Full variable domain (rest looked up from reference TRBV9 and TRBJ2-7): DSGVTQTPKHLITATGQRVTLRCSPRSGDLSVYWYQQSLDQGLQFLIQYYNGEERAKGNILERFSAQQFPDLHSELNLSSLELGDSALYFCASSPQLRGSYEQYFGPGTRLTVT.